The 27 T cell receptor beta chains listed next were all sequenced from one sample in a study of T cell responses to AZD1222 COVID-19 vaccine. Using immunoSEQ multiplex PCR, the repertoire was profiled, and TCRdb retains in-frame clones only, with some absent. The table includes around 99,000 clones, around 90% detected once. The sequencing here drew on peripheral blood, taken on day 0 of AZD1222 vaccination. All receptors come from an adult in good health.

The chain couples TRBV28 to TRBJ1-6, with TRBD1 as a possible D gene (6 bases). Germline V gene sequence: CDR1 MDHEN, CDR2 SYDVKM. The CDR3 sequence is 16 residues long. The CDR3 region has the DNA TGTGACCCGTACCGGGACACCTTACATTATAATTCACCCCTCCACTTT. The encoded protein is CDPYRDTLHYNSPLHF.

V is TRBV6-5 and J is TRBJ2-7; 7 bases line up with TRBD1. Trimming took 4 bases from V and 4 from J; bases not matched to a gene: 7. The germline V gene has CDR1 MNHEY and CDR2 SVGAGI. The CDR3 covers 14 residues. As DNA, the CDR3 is TGTGCCAGCAGTTTAAGGGGGCCGATATACGAGCAGTACTTC. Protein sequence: CASSLRGPIYEQYF.

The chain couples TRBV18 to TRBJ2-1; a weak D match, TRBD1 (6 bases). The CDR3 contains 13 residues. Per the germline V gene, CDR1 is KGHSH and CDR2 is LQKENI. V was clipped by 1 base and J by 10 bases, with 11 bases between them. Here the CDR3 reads CASSPQAGQEQFF. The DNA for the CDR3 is TGTGCCAGCTCACCACAGGCTGGACAGGAGCAGTTCTTC. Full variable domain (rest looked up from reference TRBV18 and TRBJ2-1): NAGVMQNPRHLVRRRGQEARLRCSPMKGHSHVYWYRQLPEEGLKFMVYLQKENIIDESGMPKERFSAEFPKEGPSILRIQQVVRGDSAAYFCASSPQAGQEQFFGPGTRLTVL.

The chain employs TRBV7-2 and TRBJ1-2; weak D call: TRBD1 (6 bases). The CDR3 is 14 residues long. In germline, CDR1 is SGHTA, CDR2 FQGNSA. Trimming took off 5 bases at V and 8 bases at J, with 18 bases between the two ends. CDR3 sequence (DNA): TGTGCCAGCAGCAATTTTCAGGGGACCGAAGGCTACACCTTC. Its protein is CASSNFQGTEGYTF. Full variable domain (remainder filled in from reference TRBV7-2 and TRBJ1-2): GAGVSQSPSNKVTEKGKDVELRCDPISGHTALYWYRQSLGQGLEFLIYFQGNSAPDKSGLPSDRFSAERTGGSVSTLTIQRTQQEDSAVYLCASSNFQGTEGYTFGSGTRLTVV.

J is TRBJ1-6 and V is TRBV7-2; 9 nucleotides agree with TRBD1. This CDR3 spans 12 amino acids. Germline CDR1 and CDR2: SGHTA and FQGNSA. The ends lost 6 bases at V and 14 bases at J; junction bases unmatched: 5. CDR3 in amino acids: CASRRTGGTLHF. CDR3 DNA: TGTGCCAGCAGACGTACAGGGGGCACCCTCCACTTT.

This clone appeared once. The CDR3 spells CASALGTGRETQYF. The CDR3 region has the DNA TGTGCCAGTGCCCTCGGAACAGGGCGGGAGACCCAGTACTTC. This chain connects TRBV19 to TRBJ2-5; possible D gene TRBD1, 6 bases. Germline CDR1 is LNHDA and CDR2 is SQIVND (reference sequence). The CDR3 loop spans 14 amino acids. Trimming took 8 bases from V and 5 from J, leaving 18 bases between them. The full variable domain, rest sourced from reference TRBV19 and TRBJ2-5, is DGGITQSPKYLFRKEGQNVTLSCEQNLNHDAMYWYRQDPGQGLRLIYYSQIVNDFQKGDIAEGYSVSREKKESFPLTVTSAQKNPTAFYLCASALGTGRETQYFGPGTRLLVL.

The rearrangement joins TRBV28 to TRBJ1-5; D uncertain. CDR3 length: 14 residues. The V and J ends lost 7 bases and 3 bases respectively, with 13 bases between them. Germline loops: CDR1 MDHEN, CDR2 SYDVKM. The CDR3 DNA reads TGTGCCAGCACCTTGTTCGGGGACAATCAGCCCCAGCATTTT. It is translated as CASTLFGDNQPQHF.

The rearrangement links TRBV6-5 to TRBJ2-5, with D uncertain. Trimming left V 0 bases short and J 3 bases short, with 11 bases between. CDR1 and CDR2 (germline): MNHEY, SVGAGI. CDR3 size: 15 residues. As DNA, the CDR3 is TGTGCCAGCAGTTACTCAGCTAGGAATAAAGAGACCCAGTACTTC. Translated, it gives CASSYSARNKETQYF.

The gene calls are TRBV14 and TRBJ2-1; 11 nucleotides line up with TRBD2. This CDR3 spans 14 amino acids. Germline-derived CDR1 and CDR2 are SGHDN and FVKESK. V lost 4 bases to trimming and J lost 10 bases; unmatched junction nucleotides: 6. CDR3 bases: TGTGCCAGCAGCCGGGGACTAGCGGCGTCCGAGCAGTTCTTC. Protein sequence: CASSRGLAASEQFF.

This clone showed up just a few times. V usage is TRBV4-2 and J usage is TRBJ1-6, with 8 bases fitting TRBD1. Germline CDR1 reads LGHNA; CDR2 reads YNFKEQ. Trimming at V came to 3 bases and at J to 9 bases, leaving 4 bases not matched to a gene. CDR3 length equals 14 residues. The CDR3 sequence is CASSQGQEGSPLHF. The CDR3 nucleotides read TGTGCCAGCAGCCAGGGACAGGAAGGTTCACCCCTCCACTTT.

The CDR3 DNA is TGTGCCAGCTCACCTAGAGGGGGTCTAGCGGGTGTCAATGAGCAGTTCTTC. This translates into CASSPRGGLAGVNEQFF. V and J are TRBV18 and TRBJ2-1, with TRBD2 identical over 8 bases. The ends lost 3 bases at V and 6 bases at J; junction bases unmatched: 13. The CDR3 is 17 residues long. CDR1 and CDR2 from the germline V gene are KGHSH and LQKENI.

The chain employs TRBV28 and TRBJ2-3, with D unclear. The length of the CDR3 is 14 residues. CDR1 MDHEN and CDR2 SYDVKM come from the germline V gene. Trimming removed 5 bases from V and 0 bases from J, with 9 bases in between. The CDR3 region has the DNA TGTGCCAGCAGTGGCCACCCGAGCACAGATACGCAGTATTTT. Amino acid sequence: CASSGHPSTDTQYF.

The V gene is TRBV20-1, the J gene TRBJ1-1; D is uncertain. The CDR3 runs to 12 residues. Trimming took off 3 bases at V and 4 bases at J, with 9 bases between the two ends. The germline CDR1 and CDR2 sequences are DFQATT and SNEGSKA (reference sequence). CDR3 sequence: CSASPVGTEAFF. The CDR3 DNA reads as TGCAGTGCTAGTCCCGTTGGCACTGAAGCTTTCTTT.

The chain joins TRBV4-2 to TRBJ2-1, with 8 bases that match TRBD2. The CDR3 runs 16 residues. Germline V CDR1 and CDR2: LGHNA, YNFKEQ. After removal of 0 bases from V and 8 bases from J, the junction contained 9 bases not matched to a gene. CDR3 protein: CASSQEGSTGGDEQFF. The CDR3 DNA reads TGTGCCAGCAGCCAAGAGGGTAGTACGGGGGGGGATGAGCAGTTCTTC.

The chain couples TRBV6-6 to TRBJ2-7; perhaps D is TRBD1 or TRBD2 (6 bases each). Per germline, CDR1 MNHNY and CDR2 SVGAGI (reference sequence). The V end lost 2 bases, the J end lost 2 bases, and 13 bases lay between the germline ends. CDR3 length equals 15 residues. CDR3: CASSYPLGGTYEQYF. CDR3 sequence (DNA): TGTGCCAGCAGTTACCCACTAGGGGGGACCTACGAGCAGTACTTC.

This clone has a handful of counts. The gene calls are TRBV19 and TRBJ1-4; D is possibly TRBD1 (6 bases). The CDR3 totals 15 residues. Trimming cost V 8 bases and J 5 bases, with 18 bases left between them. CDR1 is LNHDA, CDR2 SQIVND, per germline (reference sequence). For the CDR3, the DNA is TGTGCCAGTCGGGCGCAGGGGATACGAAATGAAAAACTGTTTTTT. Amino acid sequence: CASRAQGIRNEKLFF.

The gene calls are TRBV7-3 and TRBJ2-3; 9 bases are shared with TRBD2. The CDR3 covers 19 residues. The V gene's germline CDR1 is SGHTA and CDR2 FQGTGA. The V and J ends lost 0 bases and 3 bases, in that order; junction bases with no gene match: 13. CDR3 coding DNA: TGTGCCAGCAGCTTAACCCCCCTAAGAAGCGGGGGGTTAACAGATACGCAGTATTTT. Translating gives CASSLTPLRSGGLTDTQYF. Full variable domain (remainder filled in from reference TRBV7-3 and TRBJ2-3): GAGVSQTPSNKVTEKGKYVELRCDPISGHTALYWYRQSLGQGPEFLIYFQGTGAADDSGLPNDRFFAVRPEGSVSTLKIQRTERGDSAVYLCASSLTPLRSGGLTDTQYFGPGTRLTVL.

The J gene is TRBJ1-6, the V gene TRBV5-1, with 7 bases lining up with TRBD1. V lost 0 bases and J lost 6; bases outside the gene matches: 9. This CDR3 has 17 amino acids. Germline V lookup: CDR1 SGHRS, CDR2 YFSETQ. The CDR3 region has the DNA TGCGCCAGCAGCTTGGATCTGACAGGGAGGACTAATTCACCCCTCCACTTT. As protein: CASSLDLTGRTNSPLHF.

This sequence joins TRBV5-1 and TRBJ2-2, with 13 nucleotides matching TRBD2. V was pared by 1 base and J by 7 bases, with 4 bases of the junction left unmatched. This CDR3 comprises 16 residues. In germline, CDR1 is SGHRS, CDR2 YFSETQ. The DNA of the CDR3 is TGCGCCAGCAGCTTGAGGACTAGCGGGAGTATCGGGGAGCTGTTTTTT. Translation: CASSLRTSGSIGELFF.

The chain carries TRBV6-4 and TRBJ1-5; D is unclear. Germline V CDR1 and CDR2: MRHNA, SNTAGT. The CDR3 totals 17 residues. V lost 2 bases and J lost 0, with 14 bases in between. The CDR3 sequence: CASSDELWAYSNQPQHF. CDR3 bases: TGTGCCAGCAGTGACGAGTTGTGGGCTTATAGCAATCAGCCCCAGCATTTT.

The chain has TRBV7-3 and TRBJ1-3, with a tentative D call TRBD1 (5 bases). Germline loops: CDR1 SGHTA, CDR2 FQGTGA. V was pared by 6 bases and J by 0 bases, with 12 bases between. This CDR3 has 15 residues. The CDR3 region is CASSQTGLSGNTIYF. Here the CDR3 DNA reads TGTGCCAGCAGTCAGACGGGACTCTCTGGAAACACCATATATTTT.

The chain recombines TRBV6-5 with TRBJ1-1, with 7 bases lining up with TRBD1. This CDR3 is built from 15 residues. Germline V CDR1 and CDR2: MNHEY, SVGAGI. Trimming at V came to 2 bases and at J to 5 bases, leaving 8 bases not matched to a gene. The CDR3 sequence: CASSYGRQGDTEAFF. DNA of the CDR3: TGTGCCAGCAGTTACGGCCGACAGGGCGATACTGAAGCTTTCTTT.

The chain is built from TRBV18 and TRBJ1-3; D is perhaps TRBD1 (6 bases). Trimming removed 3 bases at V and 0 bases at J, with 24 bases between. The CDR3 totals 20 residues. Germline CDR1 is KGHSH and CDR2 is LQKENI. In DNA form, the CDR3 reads TGTGCCAGCTCACCCAACGGGCAGGGGTCGACCCTTGGCTCTGGAAACACCATATATTTT. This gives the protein CASSPNGQGSTLGSGNTIYF.

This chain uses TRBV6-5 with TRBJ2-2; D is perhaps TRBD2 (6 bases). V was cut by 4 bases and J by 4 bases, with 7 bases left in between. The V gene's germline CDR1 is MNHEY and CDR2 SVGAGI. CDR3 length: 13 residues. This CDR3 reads CASSSGGTGELFF. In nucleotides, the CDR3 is TGTGCCAGCAGTTCCGGGGGCACCGGGGAGCTGTTTTTT.

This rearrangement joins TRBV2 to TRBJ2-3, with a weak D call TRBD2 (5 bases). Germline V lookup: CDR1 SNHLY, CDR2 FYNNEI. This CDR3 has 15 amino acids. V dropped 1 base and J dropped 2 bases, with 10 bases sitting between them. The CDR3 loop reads CASSEGPADTDTQYF. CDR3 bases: TGTGCCAGCAGTGAAGGTCCAGCGGACACAGATACGCAGTATTTT.

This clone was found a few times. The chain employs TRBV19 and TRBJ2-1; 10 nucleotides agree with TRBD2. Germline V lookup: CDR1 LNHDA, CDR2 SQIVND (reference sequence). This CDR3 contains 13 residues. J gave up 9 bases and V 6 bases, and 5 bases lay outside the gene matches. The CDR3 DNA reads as TGTGCCAGTAGAGAACTAGCGGGGATTGAGCAGTTCTTC. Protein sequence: CASRELAGIEQFF.

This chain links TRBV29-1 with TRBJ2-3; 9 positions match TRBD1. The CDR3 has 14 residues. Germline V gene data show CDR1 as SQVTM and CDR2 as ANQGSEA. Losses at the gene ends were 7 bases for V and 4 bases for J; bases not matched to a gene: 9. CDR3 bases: TGCAGCGCAAAGGGGACAGGGAGGGCAGATACGCAGTATTTT. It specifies CSAKGTGRADTQYF.